This T cell receptor (beta chain) was sequenced during a study of T cell responses to AZD1222 COVID-19 vaccine. This CDR3 contains 15 residues. CDR1 SGHNT and CDR2 YYREEE come from the germline V gene (reference sequence). V shed 0 bases and J 3 bases; nucleotides not matched to a gene: 5. Measured with immunoSEQ multiplex PCR; TCRdb has only the in-frame clones, and not every one. The table shows 110,000 or so clones, with around 88% occurring only once. General study findings and limits: Donors were mostly white British, more females; clonal diversity possibly underestimated. Dominant CD4 TCR responses targeted spike regions 160-218 and 743-854.

This clone occurred once. The antigen is undetermined. The TCR sequence derives from an adult who received the AZD1222 COVID-19 vaccine. The sequenced sample was peripheral blood, obtained 28 days after the second AZD1222 dose. The rearrangement links TRBV5-4 to TRBJ2-7; 8 bases are shared with TRBD1. Here the CDR3 DNA reads TGTGCCAGCAGCTTGGGGACAGGGCCGGACTACGAGCAGTACTTC. Translated, it gives CASSLGTGPDYEQYF.